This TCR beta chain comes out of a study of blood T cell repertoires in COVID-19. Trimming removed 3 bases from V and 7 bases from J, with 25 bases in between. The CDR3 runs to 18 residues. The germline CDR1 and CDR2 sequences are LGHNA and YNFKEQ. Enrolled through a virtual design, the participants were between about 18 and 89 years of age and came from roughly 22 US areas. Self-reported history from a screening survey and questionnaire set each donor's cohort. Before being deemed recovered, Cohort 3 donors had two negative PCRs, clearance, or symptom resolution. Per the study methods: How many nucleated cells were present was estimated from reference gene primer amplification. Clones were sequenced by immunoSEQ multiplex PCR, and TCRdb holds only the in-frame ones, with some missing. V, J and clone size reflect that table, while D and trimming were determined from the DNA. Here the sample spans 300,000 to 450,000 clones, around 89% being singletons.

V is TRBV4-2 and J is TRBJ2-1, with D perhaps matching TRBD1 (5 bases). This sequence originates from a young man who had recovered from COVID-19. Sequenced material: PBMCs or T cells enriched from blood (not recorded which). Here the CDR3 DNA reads TGTGCCAGCAGCCATGGTCGAAGGGCCAGGGAAGTAGTAAATGAGCAGTTCTTC. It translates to CASSHGRRAREVVNEQFF.